This T cell receptor (beta chain) stems from a study of OX40 agonist ivuxolimab in advanced cancers. The CDR3 runs 13 residues. V dropped 5 bases and J dropped 0 bases, with 5 bases sitting between them. CDR1 and CDR2 from the germline V gene are MNHEY and SVGAGI. TCRdb's copy holds only in-frame clones and misses some; the assay was immunoSEQ multiplex PCR. Here the sample spans more than 85,000 clones, approximately 89% being singletons. The TCR sequence derives from an adult with an advanced solid tumor such as melanoma, head and neck, liver or kidney cancer. The chain combines TRBV6-5 with TRBJ1-5, with D uncertain. The material sequenced was CD4+ or CD8+ T cells sorted from blood, taken in a trial of the OX40 agonist ivuxolimab. CDR3 bases: TGTGCCAGCAGTGAACATAGCAATCAGCCCCAGCATTTT. Translating it yields CASSEHSNQPQHF.